These T cell receptor beta chains were read from a single sample in a study of spatial heterogeneity in lung cancer. Via MiXCR, TCRdb re-called the 5' RACE reads, giving one row per CDR3 protein. The sample has under 10,000 distinct CDR3 sequences, around 8.9% seen once. This material consisted of normal lung tissue next to the tumor, taken at surgery. The source is a male donor with early-stage non-small cell lung cancer. CDR3s include the opening cysteine and the closing phenylalanine or tryptophan. Each record gives: CDR3 protein, CDR3 DNA, V gene, clone size, J gene, D gene. A D gene is named only where the DNA matches it firmly. Only some rows state a clone size, as once, few, many or a class for expanded clones.

CASSLDGSTDTQYF | TGTGCCAGCAGTCTGGACGGTAGCACAGATACGCAGTATTTT | TRBV12-3/TRBV12-4 | NA | TRBJ2-3 | NA
CASSLKGRAYGYTF | TGTGCCAGCAGCTTGAAGGGGCGGGCGTATGGCTACACCTTC | TRBV5-6 | few | TRBJ1-2 | NA
CASSEGQMQPQHF | TGTGCCAGCAGCGAGGGACAAATGCAGCCCCAGCATTTT | TRBV7-9 | many | TRBJ1-5 | NA
CASSKTGTGGTEAFF | TGTGCCAGCAGCAAAACCGGGACAGGGGGGACTGAAGCTTTCTTT | TRBV7-9 | NA | TRBJ1-1 | TRBD1
CRGGDSDSTNEKLFF | TGCAGAGGGGGGGACAGCGACTCAACTAATGAAAAACTGTTTTTT | TRBV20-1 | NA | TRBJ1-4 | TRBD1
CASSPGSEQNTEAFF | TGTGCCAGCAGTCCGGGGTCGGAGCAGAACACTGAAGCTTTCTTT | TRBV28 | many | TRBJ1-1 | NA
CASSVDARGEYGYTF | TGTGCCAGCAGCGTAGATGCCAGGGGGGAGTATGGCTACACCTTC | TRBV9 | many | TRBJ1-2 | TRBD1
CASSLSMGQGRDWNEKLFF | TGTGCCAGCAGTTTATCGATGGGACAGGGTAGGGATTGGAATGAAAAACTGTTTTTT | TRBV27 | medium-sized | TRBJ1-4 | TRBD1
CASSLFVRAGANVLTF | TGTGCCAGCAGTTTATTCGTCCGTGCTGGGGCCAACGTCCTGACTTTC | TRBV28 | many | TRBJ2-6 | NA
CSARDASGSDNEQFF | TGCAGTGCTAGAGACGCTAGCGGGAGCGACAATGAGCAGTTCTTC | TRBV20-1 | few | TRBJ2-1 | TRBD2
CASSPRWGTGGASNQPQHF | TGTGCCAGCAGCCCCAGGTGGGGGACAGGGGGCGCGAGCAATCAGCCCCAGCATTTT | TRBV5-5 | medium-sized | TRBJ1-5 | TRBD1
CASSLRDDRNSPLHF | TGTGCCAGCAGCTTGCGGGACGATCGAAATTCACCCCTCCACTTT | TRBV7-8 | many | TRBJ1-6 | NA
CSVQKGTLPNEQFF | TGCAGCGTTCAAAAAGGGACTCTCCCCAATGAGCAGTTCTTC | TRBV29-1 | many | TRBJ2-1 | NA
CASSEEASEQFF | TGTGCCAGCAGCGAAGAGGCTAGTGAGCAGTTCTTC | TRBV28 | many | TRBJ2-1 | NA
CASSTIGELKQFF | TGTGCCAGCAGTACTATAGGAGAACTAAAGCAGTTCTTC | TRBV7-8 | many | TRBJ2-1 | NA
CASSHGGSNGYEQFF | TGTGCCAGCAGCCACGGCGGGAGTAACGGGTATGAGCAGTTCTTC | TRBV14 | medium-sized | TRBJ2-1 | TRBD2
CASSPRGGLGANVLTF | TGTGCCAGCAGCCCCCGGGGGGGTCTGGGGGCCAACGTCCTGACTTTC | TRBV7-2 | many | TRBJ2-6 | TRBD2
CATSREAGTGELFF | TGTGCCACCAGCAGAGAAGCAGGGACCGGGGAGCTGTTTTTT | TRBV15 | many | TRBJ2-2 | NA
CASSPGLAGYEQFF | TGTGCCAGCAGCCCGGGACTAGCGGGATATGAGCAGTTCTTC | TRBV7-2 | many | TRBJ2-1 | TRBD2
CARWIKGGSSYNEQFF | TGTGCCAGATGGATAAAGGGAGGGAGCTCCTACAATGAGCAGTTCTTC | TRBV19 | few | TRBJ2-1 | TRBD2
CSGGQGATGELFF | TGCAGCGGTGGACAGGGGGCCACCGGGGAGCTGTTTTTT | TRBV29-1 | medium-sized | TRBJ2-2 | TRBD1
CASSWLSNTEAFF | TGTGCCAGCAGTTGGTTGAGCAACACTGAAGCTTTCTTT | TRBV27 | NA | TRBJ1-1 | NA
CSAQPGQGTYEQYF | TGCAGCGCCCAGCCGGGACAGGGAACCTACGAGCAGTACTTC | TRBV29-1 | medium-sized | TRBJ2-7 | TRBD1
CATESSGSYNEQFF | TGTGCCACCGAATCTAGCGGGAGCTACAATGAGCAGTTCTTC | TRBV24-1 | many | TRBJ2-1 | TRBD2
CSVAGLAPETQYF | TGCAGCGTCGCCGGACTAGCTCCAGAGACCCAGTACTTC | TRBV29-1 | few | TRBJ2-5 | TRBD2
CASSPLPGLGRSSYEQYF | TGTGCCAGCAGCCCCCTTCCGGGCCTAGGGCGGAGCTCCTACGAGCAGTACTTC | TRBV21-1 | many | TRBJ2-7 | NA
CASTLGGNEQFF | TGTGCCAGCACCCTAGGGGGCAATGAGCAGTTCTTC | TRBV13 | medium-sized | TRBJ2-1 | NA
CASSRSGGAQETQYF | TGTGCCAGCAGCCGAAGCGGGGGGGCGCAAGAGACCCAGTACTTC | TRBV14 | many | TRBJ2-5 | TRBD2
CSAVGQVYEQYF | TGCAGTGCGGTCGGACAGGTTTACGAGCAGTACTTC | TRBV20-1 | medium-sized | TRBJ2-7 | TRBD1
CASRVTSGANVLTF | TGCGCCAGCCGCGTTACCTCTGGGGCCAACGTCCTGACTTTC | TRBV5-1 | many | TRBJ2-6 | NA
CSARGAEGKLSYEQYF | TGCAGTGCTAGAGGAGCGGAGGGAAAGCTCTCCTACGAGCAGTACTTC | TRBV20-1 | many | TRBJ2-7 | NA
CASSQRQGNEQYF | TGTGCCAGCAGCCAACGGCAGGGGAACGAGCAGTACTTC | TRBV3-1 | many | TRBJ2-7 | NA
CASSLEWGNSPLHF | TGCGCCAGCAGCTTGGAATGGGGAAATTCACCCCTCCACTTT | TRBV5-1 | many | TRBJ1-6 | NA
CASSLTPPIYNEQFF | TGTGCCAGCAGTTTAACCCCCCCGATTTACAATGAGCAGTTCTTC | TRBV12-3/TRBV12-4 | many | TRBJ2-1 | NA
CASSWGTYATGELFF | TGCGCCAGCAGCTGGGGTACATACGCCACCGGGGAGCTGTTTTTT | TRBV5-1 | many | TRBJ2-2 | NA
CASSPGQASYEQYF | TGTGCCAGCAGCCCGGGACAGGCGTCCTACGAGCAGTACTTC | TRBV28 | NA | TRBJ2-7 | TRBD1
CASSGLASSYNEQFF | TGTGCCAGCAGTGGACTAGCGTCGTCCTACAATGAGCAGTTCTTC | TRBV6-5 | many | TRBJ2-1 | TRBD2
CASTLDTSNQPQHF | TGTGCCAGCACTCTGGACACCAGCAATCAGCCCCAGCATTTT | TRBV6-6 | many | TRBJ1-5 | NA
CASRGGAGGAKNIQYF | TGTGCCAGCAGGGGAGGGGCGGGAGGAGCCAAAAACATTCAGTACTTC | TRBV6-5 | many | TRBJ2-4 | TRBD2
CASSSPQGAFYGYTF | TGTGCCAGCAGCTCCCCACAGGGGGCGTTCTATGGCTACACCTTC | TRBV7-2 | medium-sized | TRBJ1-2 | TRBD1